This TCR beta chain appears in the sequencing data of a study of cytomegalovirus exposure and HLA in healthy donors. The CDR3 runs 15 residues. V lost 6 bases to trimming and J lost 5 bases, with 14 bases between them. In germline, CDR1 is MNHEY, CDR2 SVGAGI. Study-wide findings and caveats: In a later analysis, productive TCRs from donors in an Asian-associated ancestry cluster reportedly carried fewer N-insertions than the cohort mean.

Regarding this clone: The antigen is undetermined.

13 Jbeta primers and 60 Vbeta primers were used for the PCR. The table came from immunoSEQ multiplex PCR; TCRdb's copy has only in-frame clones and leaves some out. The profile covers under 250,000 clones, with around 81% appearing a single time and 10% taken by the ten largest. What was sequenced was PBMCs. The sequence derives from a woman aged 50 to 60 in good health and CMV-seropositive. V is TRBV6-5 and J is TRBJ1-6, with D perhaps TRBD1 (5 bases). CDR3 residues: CASSQDVRDNSPLHF. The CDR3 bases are TGTGCCAGCAGCCAGGACGTCAGGGATAATTCACCCCTCCACTTT.